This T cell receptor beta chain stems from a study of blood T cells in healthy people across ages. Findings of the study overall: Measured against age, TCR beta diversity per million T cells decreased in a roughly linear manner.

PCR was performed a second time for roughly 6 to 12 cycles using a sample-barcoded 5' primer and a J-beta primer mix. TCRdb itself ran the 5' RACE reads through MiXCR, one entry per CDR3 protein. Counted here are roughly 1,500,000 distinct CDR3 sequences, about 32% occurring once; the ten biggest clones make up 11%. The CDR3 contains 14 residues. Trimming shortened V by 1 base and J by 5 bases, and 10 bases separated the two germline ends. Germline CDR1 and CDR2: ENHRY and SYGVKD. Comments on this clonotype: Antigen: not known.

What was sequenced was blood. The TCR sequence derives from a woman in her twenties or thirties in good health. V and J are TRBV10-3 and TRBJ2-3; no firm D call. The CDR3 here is CAISECGLEDTQYF. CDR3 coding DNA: TGTGCCATCAGTGAGTGTGGGTTGGAAGATACGCAGTATTTT.